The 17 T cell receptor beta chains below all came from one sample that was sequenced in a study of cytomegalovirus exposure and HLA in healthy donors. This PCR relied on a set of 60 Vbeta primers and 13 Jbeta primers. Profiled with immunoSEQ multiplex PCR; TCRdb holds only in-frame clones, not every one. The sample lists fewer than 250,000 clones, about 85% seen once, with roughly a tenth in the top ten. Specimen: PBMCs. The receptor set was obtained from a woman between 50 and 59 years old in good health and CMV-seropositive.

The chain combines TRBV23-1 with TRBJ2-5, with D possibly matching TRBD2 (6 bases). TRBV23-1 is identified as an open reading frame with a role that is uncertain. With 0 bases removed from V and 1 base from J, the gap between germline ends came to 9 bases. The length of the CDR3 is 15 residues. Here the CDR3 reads CASSQSYGSQETQYF. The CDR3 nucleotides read TGCGCCAGCAGTCAATCCTACGGGAGCCAAGAGACCCAGTACTTC.

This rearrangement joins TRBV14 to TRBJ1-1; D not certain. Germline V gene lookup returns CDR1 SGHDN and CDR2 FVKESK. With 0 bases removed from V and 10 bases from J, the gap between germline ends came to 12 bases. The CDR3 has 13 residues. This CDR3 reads CASSQDLVEVAFF. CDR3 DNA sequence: TGTGCCAGCAGCCAAGACTTAGTGGAGGTAGCTTTCTTT. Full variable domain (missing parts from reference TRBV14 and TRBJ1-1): EAGVTQFPSHSVIEKGQTVTLRCDPISGHDNLYWYRRVMGKEIKFLLHFVKESKQDESGMPNNRFLAERTGGTYSTLKVQPAELEDSGVYFCASSQDLVEVAFFGQGTRLTVV.

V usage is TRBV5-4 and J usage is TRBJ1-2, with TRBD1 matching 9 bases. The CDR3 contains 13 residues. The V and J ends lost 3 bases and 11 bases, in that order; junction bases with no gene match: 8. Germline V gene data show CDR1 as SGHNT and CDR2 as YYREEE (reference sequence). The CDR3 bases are TGTGCCAGCAGCTCAGAGACAGGGGGGTGGTACACCTTC. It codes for CASSSETGGWYTF.

CDR3: CASSVPLGQAFF. CDR3 in DNA: TGTGCCAGCAGTGTACCCCTTGGGCAAGCTTTCTTT. The V and J genes are TRBV2 and TRBJ1-1, with no clear D. The CDR3 spans 12 residues. V gave up 4 bases and J gave up 9 bases, with 12 bases separating them. Per germline, CDR1 SNHLY and CDR2 FYNNEI.

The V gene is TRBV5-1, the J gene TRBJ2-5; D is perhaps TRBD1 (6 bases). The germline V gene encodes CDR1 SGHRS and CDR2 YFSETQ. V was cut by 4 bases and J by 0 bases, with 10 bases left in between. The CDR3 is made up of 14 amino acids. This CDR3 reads CASSQHRDQETQYF. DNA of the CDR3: TGCGCCAGCAGCCAACACAGGGACCAAGAGACCCAGTACTTC.

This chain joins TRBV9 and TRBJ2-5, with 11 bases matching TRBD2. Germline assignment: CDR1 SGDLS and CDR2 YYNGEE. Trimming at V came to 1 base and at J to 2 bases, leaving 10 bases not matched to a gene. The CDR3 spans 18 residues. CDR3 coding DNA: TGTGCCAGCAGCGTATATAGCGGGGGGGCCGAGTTGCAAGAGACCCAGTACTTC. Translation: CASSVYSGGAELQETQYF.

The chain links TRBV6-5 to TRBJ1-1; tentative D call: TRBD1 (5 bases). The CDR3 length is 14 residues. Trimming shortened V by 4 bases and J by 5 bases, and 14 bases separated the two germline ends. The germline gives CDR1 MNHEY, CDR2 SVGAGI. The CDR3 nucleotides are TGTGCCAGCAGTTTGGCAGGGAGGGGAACTGAAGCTTTCTTT. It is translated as CASSLAGRGTEAFF.

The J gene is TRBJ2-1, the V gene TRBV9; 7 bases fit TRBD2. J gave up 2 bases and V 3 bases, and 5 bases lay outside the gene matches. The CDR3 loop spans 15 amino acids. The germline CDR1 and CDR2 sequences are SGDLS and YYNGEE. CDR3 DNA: TGTGCCAGCAGCGCGAGCGGGGCCGCCTACAATGAGCAGTTCTTC. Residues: CASSASGAAYNEQFF.

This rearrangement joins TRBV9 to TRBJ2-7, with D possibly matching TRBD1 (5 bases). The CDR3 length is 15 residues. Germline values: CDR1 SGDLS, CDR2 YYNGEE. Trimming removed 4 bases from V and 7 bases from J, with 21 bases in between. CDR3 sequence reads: CASSPSSLERTEQYF. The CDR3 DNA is TGTGCCAGCAGCCCCTCCTCGCTTGAAAGGACAGAGCAGTACTTC.

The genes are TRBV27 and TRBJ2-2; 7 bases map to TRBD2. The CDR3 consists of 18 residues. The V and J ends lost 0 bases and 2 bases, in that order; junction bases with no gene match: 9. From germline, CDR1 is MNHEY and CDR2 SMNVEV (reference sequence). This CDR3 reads CASSLSVGLAVNTGELFF. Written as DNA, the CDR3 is TGTGCCAGCAGTTTATCGGTTGGGCTAGCGGTTAACACCGGGGAGCTGTTTTTT.

DNA of the CDR3: TGCGCCAGCAGCCAAACAGGGCCGAACACTGAAGCTTTCTTT. Protein: CASSQTGPNTEAFF. V usage is TRBV4-1 and J usage is TRBJ1-1; D might be TRBD1 (6 bases). The CDR3 length is 14 residues. Per the germline V gene, CDR1 is MGHRA and CDR2 is YSYEKL. Trimming took off 2 bases at V and 1 base at J, with 8 bases between the two ends.

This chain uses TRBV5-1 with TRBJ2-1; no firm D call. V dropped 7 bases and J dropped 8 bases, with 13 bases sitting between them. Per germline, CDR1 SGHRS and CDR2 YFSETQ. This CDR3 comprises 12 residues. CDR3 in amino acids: CASSLRQDEQFF. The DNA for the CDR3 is TGCGCCAGCTCCCTCCGCCAGGATGAGCAGTTCTTC.

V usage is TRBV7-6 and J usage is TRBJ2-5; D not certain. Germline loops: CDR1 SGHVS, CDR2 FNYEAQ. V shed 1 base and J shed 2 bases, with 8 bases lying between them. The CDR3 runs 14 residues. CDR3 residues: CASSLELQQETQYF. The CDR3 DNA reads TGTGCCAGCAGCTTAGAACTGCAACAAGAGACCCAGTACTTC.

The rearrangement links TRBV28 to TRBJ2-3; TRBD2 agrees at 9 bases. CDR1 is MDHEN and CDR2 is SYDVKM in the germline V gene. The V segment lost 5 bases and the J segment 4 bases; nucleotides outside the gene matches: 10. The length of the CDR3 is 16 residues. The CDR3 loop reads CASSPALAGNADTQYF. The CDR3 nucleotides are TGTGCCAGCAGTCCGGCTCTAGCGGGGAATGCAGATACGCAGTATTTT.

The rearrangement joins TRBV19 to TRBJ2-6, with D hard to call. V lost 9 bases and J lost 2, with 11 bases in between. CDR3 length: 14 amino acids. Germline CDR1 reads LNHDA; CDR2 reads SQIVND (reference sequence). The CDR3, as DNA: TGTGCCAGCCGAGACACGGCTGGGGCCAACGTCCTGACTTTC. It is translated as CASRDTAGANVLTF.

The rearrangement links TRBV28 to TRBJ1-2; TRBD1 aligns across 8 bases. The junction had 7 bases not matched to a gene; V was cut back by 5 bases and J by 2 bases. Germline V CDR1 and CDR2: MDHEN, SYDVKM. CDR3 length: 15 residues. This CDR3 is CASSPRRQGNYGYTF. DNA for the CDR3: TGTGCCAGCAGTCCCAGGAGACAGGGGAACTATGGCTACACCTTC.

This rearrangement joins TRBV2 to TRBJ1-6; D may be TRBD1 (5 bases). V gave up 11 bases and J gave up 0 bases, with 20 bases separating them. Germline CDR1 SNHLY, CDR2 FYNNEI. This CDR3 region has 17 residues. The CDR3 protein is CACQPRGGSSYNSPLHF. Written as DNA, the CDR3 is TGTGCCTGCCAACCCCGGGGGGGTAGCTCCTATAATTCACCCCTCCACTTT. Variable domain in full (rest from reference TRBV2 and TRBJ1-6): EPEVTQTPSHQVTQMGQEVILRCVPISNHLYFYWYRQILGQKVEFLVSFYNNEISEKSEIFDDQFSVERPDGSNFTLKIRSTKLEDSAMYFCACQPRGGSSYNSPLHFGNGTRLTVT.